The clone carrying this T cell receptor (beta chain) was counted a few times. The record originates from a study of shared clonotypes between healthy human individuals. Profiling relied on immunoSEQ multiplex PCR, and the TCRdb table lists in-frame clones only, not all of them. This sample has 850,000 to 1,200,000 clones, with 60% to 80% found just once. The CDR3 is 12 amino acids. CDR1 is SNHLY, CDR2 FYNNEI, per germline. V lost 1 base to trimming and J lost 4 bases, with 4 bases between them. Sequences were obtained from memory CD4+ T cells sorted from blood. The sample's subset: CD45RA-negative fraction. The chain couples TRBV2 to TRBJ1-2, with D uncertain. The clonotype was recovered from a man in his late teens or twenties in good health. The CDR3 loop reads CASSEESYGYTF. The CDR3 DNA reads as TGTGCCAGCAGTGAAGAGAGCTATGGCTACACCTTC.